This TCR beta chain was recorded in a study of low-dose radiotherapy and immunotherapy resistance in tumors. TRAV- and TRBV-specific primers, spanning alpha and beta chains, primed first-strand cDNA. With a constant-region primer and a V-primer adapter, TCRs were subjected to roughly 18 PCR cycles of amplification. TCRdb recomputed calls from the reads with MiXCR, one row per CDR3 protein. The sample consists of almost 40,000 distinct CDR3 sequences, 30% to 35% of them appearing once. Stated time point: before trial treatment. The germline gives CDR1 DFQATT, CDR2 SNEGSKA (reference sequence). The CDR3 runs to 16 residues. Trimming took 5 bases from V and 1 from J, leaving 15 bases between them.

The chain employs TRBV20-1 and TRBJ2-6, with TRBD2 as a possible D gene (5 bases). The source material was PBMCs, sampled before treatment. This receptor was taken from a male donor with gallbladder cancer. The CDR3 here is CSARKGGSSGANVLTF. The CDR3 DNA reads TGCAGTGCTCGAAAAGGAGGTTCTTCTGGGGCCAACGTCCTGACTTTC.